These 17 T cell receptor beta chains share one sample of origin, sequenced in a study of cytomegalovirus exposure and HLA in healthy donors. The PCR was carried out with 60 Vbeta primers and 13 Jbeta primers. Profiling relied on immunoSEQ multiplex PCR, and the TCRdb table lists in-frame clones only, not all of them. In the table there are about 72,000 clones, 65% to 70% of which are singletons. Material for sequencing was PBMCs. Every receptor here comes from a man in his forties in good health and CMV-seropositive.

The CDR3 is CASSQEQRSSYEQYF. CDR3 DNA: TGCGCCAGCAGCCAAGAACAGCGGAGCTCCTACGAGCAGTACTTC. The chain carries TRBV4-1 and TRBJ2-7, with TRBD2 as a possible D gene (5 bases). CDR3 size: 15 residues. Germline V CDR1 and CDR2: MGHRA, YSYEKL. V lost 0 bases and J lost 0, with 9 bases in between.

The chain recombines TRBV27 with TRBJ2-3, with TRBD2 as a possible D gene (6 bases). Germline V gene lookup returns CDR1 MNHEY and CDR2 SMNVEV (reference sequence). V lost 6 bases to trimming and J lost 2 bases, with 12 bases between them. The CDR3 extends over 14 amino acids. The CDR3 spells CASRPGTVTDTQYF. Written as DNA, the CDR3 is TGTGCCAGCAGGCCGGGGACTGTCACAGATACGCAGTATTTT.

This chain joins TRBV13 and TRBJ2-1; no definite D call. The germline V gene encodes CDR1 PRHDT and CDR2 FYEKMQ (reference sequence). The germline V and J ends were trimmed by 2 bases and 9 bases, with 11 bases remaining between them. The CDR3 extends over 13 amino acids. CDR3 DNA: TGTGCCAGCAGCTTACTCTACGGTACTGAGCAGTTCTTC. Its translation: CASSLLYGTEQFF. Based on the CDR3 plus reference TRBV13 and TRBJ2-1, the full variable domain is AAGVIQSPRHLIKEKRETATLKCYPIPRHDTVYWYQQGPGQDPQFLISFYEKMQSDKGSIPDRFSAQQFSDYHSELNMSSLELGDSALYFCASSLLYGTEQFFGPGTRLTVL.

J is TRBJ1-1 and V is TRBV27, with 9 bases lining up with TRBD1. Per the germline V gene, CDR1 is MNHEY and CDR2 is SMNVEV (reference sequence). V was pared by 0 bases and J by 3 bases, with 8 bases of the junction left unmatched. The CDR3 contains 17 residues. The CDR3 nucleotides read TGTGCCAGCAGTTTATCAACACAGGGGGCGCGACACACTGAAGCTTTCTTT. This encodes CASSLSTQGARHTEAFF.

The chain carries TRBV4-1 and TRBJ2-3; TRBD2 aligns across 9 bases. The CDR3 totals 16 residues. From germline, CDR1 is MGHRA and CDR2 YSYEKL. V lost 3 bases, J lost 2 bases, and 6 bases stayed unmatched. The CDR3 DNA sequence: TGCGCCAGCAGCCATTCCAGGACTAGCGACACAGATACGCAGTATTTT. It yields the protein CASSHSRTSDTDTQYF.

The chain has TRBV19 and TRBJ2-3; 7 bases align to TRBD2. This CDR3 has 15 residues. In germline, CDR1 is LNHDA, CDR2 SQIVND (reference sequence). J gave up 1 base and V 8 bases, and 9 bases lay outside the gene matches. DNA of the CDR3: TGTGCCAGTGGGAGCGGGGAACGAGGCACAGATACGCAGTATTTT. Translation gives CASGSGERGTDTQYF.

The rearrangement uses TRBV28 and TRBJ1-2; 7 nucleotides line up with TRBD1. CDR3 length equals 15 residues. CDR1 is MDHEN, CDR2 SYDVKM, per germline. The J segment lost 4 bases and the V segment lost 5 bases, leaving 10 bases of the junction unmatched. CDR3 coding DNA: TGTGCCAGCAGTGCCCTGACAGGGACCTTCTATGGCTACACCTTC. Its protein product is CASSALTGTFYGYTF.

V and J are TRBV7-2 and TRBJ2-7; D might be TRBD1 (6 bases). Germline values: CDR1 SGHTA, CDR2 FQGNSA. Trimming removed 0 bases at V and 2 bases at J, with 11 bases between. This CDR3 spans 15 amino acids. For the CDR3, the DNA is TGTGCCAGCAGCTTAGCCCAGGGGCCGACCTACGAGCAGTACTTC. This encodes CASSLAQGPTYEQYF.

The chain links TRBV18 to TRBJ2-5; no clear D. Germline V CDR1 and CDR2: KGHSH, LQKENI. The ends were cut back, 5 bases at V and 4 bases at J, with 5 bases in the middle. The CDR3 loop spans 11 amino acids. Here the CDR3 reads CASSTGETQYF. CDR3 nucleotide sequence: TGTGCCAGCTCAACCGGAGAGACCCAGTACTTC.

This chain connects TRBV7-2 to TRBJ2-3, with 10 bases lining up with TRBD2. Germline V gene data show CDR1 as SGHTA and CDR2 as FQGNSA. With V trimmed by 3 bases and J by 1 base, 1 base remained unmatched. The CDR3 consists of 15 residues. CDR3 amino acids: CASSFTSGGTDTQYF. The CDR3 DNA sequence: TGTGCCAGCAGCTTTACTAGCGGGGGCACAGATACGCAGTATTTT.

The J gene is TRBJ2-1, the V gene TRBV5-8, with 7 nucleotides matching TRBD2. Germline CDR1 is SGHTS and CDR2 is YDEGEE. V trimming: 2 bases; J trimming: 4 bases; junction bases outside the gene matches: 6. The CDR3 length is 15 residues. The CDR3 bases are TGTGCCAGCAGCTTAGGTCTAGCGGCGTACAATGAGCAGTTCTTC. Residues: CASSLGLAAYNEQFF.

This clone showed up just a few times. This chain links TRBV11-1 with TRBJ1-2, with 7 bases that match TRBD1. CDR1 and CDR2 (germline): SGHAT, FQDESV (reference sequence). The V and J ends lost 5 bases and 5 bases, in that order; junction bases with no gene match: 2. The CDR3 extends over 12 amino acids. This CDR3 is CASSGQEYGYTF. CDR3 in DNA: TGTGCCAGCAGCGGACAGGAATATGGCTACACCTTC. The full variable domain, in which reference TRBV11-1 and TRBJ1-2 provide the parts outside the CDR3, is EAEVAQSPRYKITEKSQAVAFWCDPISGHATLYWYRQILGQGPELLVQFQDESVVDDSQLPKDRFSAERLKGVDSTLKIQPAELGDSAMYLCASSGQEYGYTFGSGTRLTVV.

The rearrangement joins TRBV7-9 to TRBJ2-7, with TRBD1 matching 8 bases. The CDR3 is made up of 15 amino acids. The V and J ends lost 5 bases and 2 bases, in that order; junction bases with no gene match: 8. Germline assignment: CDR1 SEHNR and CDR2 FQNEAQ (reference sequence). The CDR3 sequence: CASSEGQGEPYEQYF. The CDR3 nucleotides read TGTGCCAGCAGCGAAGGACAGGGCGAACCCTACGAGCAGTACTTC.

There are a few counts of this clone. The J gene is TRBJ1-3, the V gene TRBV23-1; no reliable D call. TRBV23-1 is an open reading frame, and its role is uncertain. CDR3 length: 14 residues. Trimming took off 9 bases at V and 0 bases at J, with 12 bases between the two ends. CDR3 DNA: TGCGCCAGTGGGGAGAATGACTCTGGAAACACCATATATTTT. Its protein is CASGENDSGNTIYF.

About this clone: Other DNA sequences in this specimen translate into the identical CDR3. V usage is TRBV5-1 and J usage is TRBJ2-6, with 7 bases fitting TRBD1. Germline CDR1 reads SGHRS; CDR2 reads YFSETQ. With V trimmed by 7 bases and J by 0 bases, 7 bases remained unmatched. The CDR3 is made up of 16 amino acids. CDR3 nucleotide sequence: TGCGCCAGCGATCCACAGGGGACCTCTGGGGCCAACGTCCTGACTTTC. Amino acid sequence: CASDPQGTSGANVLTF. The full variable domain, completed using reference TRBV5-1 and TRBJ2-6, is KAGVTQTPRYLIKTRGQQVTLSCSPISGHRSVSWYQQTPGQGLQFLFEYFSETQRNKGNFPGRFSGRQFSNSRSEMNVSTLELGDSALYLCASDPQGTSGANVLTFGAGSRLTVL.

The chain carries TRBV4-3 and TRBJ2-3, with a tentative D call TRBD2 (6 bases). The germline V gene has CDR1 LGHNA and CDR2 YSLEER. This CDR3 contains 14 residues. The V end was cut by 4 bases, the J end by 6 bases, with 14 bases between. CDR3 protein: CASSPWRGTDTQYF. The CDR3 region has the DNA TGCGCCAGCAGCCCCTGGCGGGGAACGGATACGCAGTATTTT.

This chain connects TRBV7-2 to TRBJ1-5, with D maybe TRBD1 (6 bases). CDR1 SGHTA and CDR2 FQGNSA come from the germline V gene. The CDR3 has 14 amino acids. The ends were cut back, 1 base at V and 11 bases at J, with 15 bases in the middle. The chain's CDR3 is CASSLVGTPGAQHF. CDR3 nucleotide sequence: TGTGCCAGCAGCTTAGTGGGGACCCCAGGGGCCCAGCATTTT. The full variable domain, with the rest looked up from reference TRBV7-2 and TRBJ1-5, is GAGVSQSPSNKVTEKGKDVELRCDPISGHTALYWYRQSLGQGLEFLIYFQGNSAPDKSGLPSDRFSAERTGGSVSTLTIQRTQQEDSAVYLCASSLVGTPGAQHFGDGTRLSIL.